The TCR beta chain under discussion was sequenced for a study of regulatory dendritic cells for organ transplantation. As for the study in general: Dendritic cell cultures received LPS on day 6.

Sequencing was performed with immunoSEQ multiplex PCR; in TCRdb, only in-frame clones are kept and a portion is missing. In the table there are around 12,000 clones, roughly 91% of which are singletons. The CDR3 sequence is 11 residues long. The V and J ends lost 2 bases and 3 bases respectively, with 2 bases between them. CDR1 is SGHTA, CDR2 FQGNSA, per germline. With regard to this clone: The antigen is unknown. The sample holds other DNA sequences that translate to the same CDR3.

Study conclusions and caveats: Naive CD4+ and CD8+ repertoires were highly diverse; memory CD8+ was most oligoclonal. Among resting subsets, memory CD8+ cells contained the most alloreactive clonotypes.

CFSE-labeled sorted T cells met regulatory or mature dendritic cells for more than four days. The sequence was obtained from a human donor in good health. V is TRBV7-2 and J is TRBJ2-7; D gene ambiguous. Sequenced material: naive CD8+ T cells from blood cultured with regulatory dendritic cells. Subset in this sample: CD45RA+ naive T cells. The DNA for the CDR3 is TGTGCCAGCAGCTTATACTACGAGCAGTACTTC. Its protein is CASSLYYEQYF.